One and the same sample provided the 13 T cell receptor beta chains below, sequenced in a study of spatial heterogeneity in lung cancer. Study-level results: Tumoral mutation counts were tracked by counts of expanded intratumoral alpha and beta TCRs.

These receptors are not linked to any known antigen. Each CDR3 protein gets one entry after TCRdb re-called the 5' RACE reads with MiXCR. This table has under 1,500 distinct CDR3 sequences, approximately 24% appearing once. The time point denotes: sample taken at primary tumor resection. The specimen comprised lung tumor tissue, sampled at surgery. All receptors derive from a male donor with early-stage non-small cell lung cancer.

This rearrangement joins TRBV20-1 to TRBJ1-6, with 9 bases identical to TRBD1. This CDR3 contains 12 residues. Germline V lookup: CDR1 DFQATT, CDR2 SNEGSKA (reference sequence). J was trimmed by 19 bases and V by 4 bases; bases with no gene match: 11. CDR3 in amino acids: CSAKATTGQGHF. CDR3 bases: TGCAGTGCTAAGGCAACCACCGGACAGGGGCACTTT.

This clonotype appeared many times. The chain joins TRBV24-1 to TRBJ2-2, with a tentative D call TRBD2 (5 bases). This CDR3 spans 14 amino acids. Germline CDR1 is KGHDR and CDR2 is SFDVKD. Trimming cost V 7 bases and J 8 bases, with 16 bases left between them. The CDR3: CATRGEGVAGELFF. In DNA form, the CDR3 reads TGTGCCACCAGGGGCGAGGGAGTAGCGGGGGAGCTGTTTTTT.

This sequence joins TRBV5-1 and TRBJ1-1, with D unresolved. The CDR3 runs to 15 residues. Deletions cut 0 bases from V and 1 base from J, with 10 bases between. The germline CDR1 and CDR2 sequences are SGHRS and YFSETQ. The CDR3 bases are TGCGCCAGCAGCTTGGATGGACGTCCGAACACTGAAGCTTTCTTT. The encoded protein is CASSLDGRPNTEAFF.

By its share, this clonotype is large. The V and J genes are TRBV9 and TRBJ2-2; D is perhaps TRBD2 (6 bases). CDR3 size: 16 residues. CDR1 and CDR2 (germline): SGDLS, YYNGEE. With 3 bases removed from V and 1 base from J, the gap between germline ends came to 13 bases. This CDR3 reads CASSAHPTRNTGELFF. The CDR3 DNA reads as TGTGCCAGCAGCGCCCACCCGACTAGGAACACCGGGGAGCTGTTTTTT. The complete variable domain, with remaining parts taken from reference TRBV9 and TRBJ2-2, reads DSGVTQTPKHLITATGQRVTLRCSPRSGDLSVYWYQQSLDQGLQFLIQYYNGEERAKGNILERFSAQQFPDLHSELNLSSLELGDSALYFCASSAHPTRNTGELFFGEGSRLTVL.

The CDR3 spells CASTRSPTGSYNSPLHF. The CDR3 DNA reads TGTGCCAGCACCCGATCTCCCACAGGCTCCTATAATTCACCCCTCCACTTT. The chain is built from TRBV6-6 and TRBJ1-6, with TRBD1 as a possible D gene (5 bases). The V end was cut by 7 bases, the J end by 0 bases, with 16 bases between. Germline lookup yields CDR1 MNHNY and CDR2 SVGAGI (reference sequence). CDR3 size: 17 residues.

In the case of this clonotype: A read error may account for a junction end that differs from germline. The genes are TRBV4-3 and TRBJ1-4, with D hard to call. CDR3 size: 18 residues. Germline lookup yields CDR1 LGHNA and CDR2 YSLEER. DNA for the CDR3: TGCGCCAGCGGCCAAGATTATCCGGTTTTTGCAACTAATGAAAAACTGTTTTTT. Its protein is CASGQDYPVFATNEKLFF.

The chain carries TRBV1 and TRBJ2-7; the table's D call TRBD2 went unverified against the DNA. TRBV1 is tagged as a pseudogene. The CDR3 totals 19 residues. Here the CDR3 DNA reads TGCACCAGCAGCCAAGAGGTATTAGCGGGAGGACTACCACTCTACGAGCAGTACTTC. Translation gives CTSSQEVLAGGLPLYEQYF.

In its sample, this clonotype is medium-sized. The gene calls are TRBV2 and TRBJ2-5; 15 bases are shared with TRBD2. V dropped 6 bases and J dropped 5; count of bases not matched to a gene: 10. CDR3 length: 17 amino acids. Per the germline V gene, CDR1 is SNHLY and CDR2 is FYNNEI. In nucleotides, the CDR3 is TGTGCCAGCAGGCCGGGACTAGCGGGAGGCCCAAGGGAGACCCAGTACTTC. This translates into CASRPGLAGGPRETQYF. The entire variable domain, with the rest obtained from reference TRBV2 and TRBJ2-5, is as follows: EPEVTQTPSHQVTQMGQEVILRCVPISNHLYFYWYRQILGQKVEFLVSFYNNEISEKSEIFDDQFSVERPDGSNFTLKIRSTKLEDSAMYFCASRPGLAGGPRETQYFGPGTRLLVL.

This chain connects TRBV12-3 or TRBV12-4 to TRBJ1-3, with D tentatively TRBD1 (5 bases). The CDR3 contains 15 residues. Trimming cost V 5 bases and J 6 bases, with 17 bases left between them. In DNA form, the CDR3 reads TGTGCCAGCAGTCCCAAGGGGACGGCCGTAAACACCATATATTTT. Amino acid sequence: CASSPKGTAVNTIYF.

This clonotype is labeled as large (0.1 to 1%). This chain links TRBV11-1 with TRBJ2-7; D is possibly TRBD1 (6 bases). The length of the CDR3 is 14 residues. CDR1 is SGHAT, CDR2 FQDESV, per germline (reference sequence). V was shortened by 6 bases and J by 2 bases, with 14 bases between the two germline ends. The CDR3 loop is CASSSGTPAYEQYF. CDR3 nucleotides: TGTGCCAGCAGTTCCGGGACACCCGCCTACGAGCAGTACTTC.

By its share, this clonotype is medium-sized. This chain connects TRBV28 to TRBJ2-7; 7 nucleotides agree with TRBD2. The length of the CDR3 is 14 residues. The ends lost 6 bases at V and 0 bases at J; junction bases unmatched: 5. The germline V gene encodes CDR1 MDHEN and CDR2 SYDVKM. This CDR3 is CASSTGGSSYEQYF. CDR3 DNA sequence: TGTGCCAGCAGCACCGGGGGGAGCTCCTACGAGCAGTACTTC.

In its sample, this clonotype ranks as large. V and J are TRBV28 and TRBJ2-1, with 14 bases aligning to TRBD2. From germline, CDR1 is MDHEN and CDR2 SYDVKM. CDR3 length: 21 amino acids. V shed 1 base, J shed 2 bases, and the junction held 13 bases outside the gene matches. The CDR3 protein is CASSLFSLGTSGSFAYNEQFF. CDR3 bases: TGTGCCAGCAGTTTATTTTCATTGGGGACTAGCGGGAGTTTCGCCTACAATGAGCAGTTCTTC.

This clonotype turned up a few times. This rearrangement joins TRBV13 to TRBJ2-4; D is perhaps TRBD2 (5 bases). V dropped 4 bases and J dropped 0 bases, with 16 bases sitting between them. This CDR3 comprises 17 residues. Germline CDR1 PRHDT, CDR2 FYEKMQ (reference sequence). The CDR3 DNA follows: TGTGCCAGCAGCTACCGGGCCCCGAGGGAAGCCAAAAACATTCAGTACTTC. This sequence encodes CASSYRAPREAKNIQYF.